A single sample is the source of the 3 T cell receptor beta chains below, sequenced in a study of low-dose radiotherapy and immunotherapy resistance in tumors. First-strand cDNA used TRAV- and TRBV-specific primers, covering alpha and beta chains. TCR amplification ran 15 to 25 PCR cycles using constant-region and V-primer adapter primers. In TCRdb, the reads were re-called with MiXCR into one record per CDR3 protein. The sample contains tens of thousands of distinct CDR3 sequences, more than 25% of which appear only once. This sample's time point: before trial treatment. This sample comprised PBMCs, obtained before treatment. These receptors all stem from a female donor with ovarian cancer.

This chain joins TRBV5-4 and TRBJ2-7; perhaps TRBD2 as D (5 bases). Germline V gene data show CDR1 as SGHNT and CDR2 as YYREEE (reference sequence). V was clipped by 3 bases and J by 7 bases, with 14 bases between them. The CDR3 spans 13 residues. The CDR3, as DNA: TGTGCCAGCAGCTATGGACCGGAGGAAGAGCAGTACTTC. Translating gives CASSYGPEEEQYF.

The sample holds many counts of this clonotype. The CDR3 bases are TGTGCCAGCAGTTACTCGATGGATACGCAGTATTTT. Protein product: CASSYSMDTQYF. The chain has TRBV6-2 or TRBV6-3 and TRBJ2-3; D remains unclear. CDR3 length: 12 residues. The V end was cut by 0 bases, the J end by 6 bases, with 4 bases between. Germline values: CDR1 MNHEY, CDR2 SVGEGT.

This clonotype was recorded many times. The J gene is TRBJ1-1, the V gene TRBV5-1; D gene unclear. The CDR3 extends over 15 amino acids. V shed 6 bases and J shed 2 bases, with 17 bases lying between them. Germline V gene sequence: CDR1 SGHRS, CDR2 YFSETQ. The CDR3 here is CASIFLSAGNTEAFF. The CDR3 DNA sequence: TGCGCCAGCATCTTTTTATCCGCCGGAAACACTGAAGCTTTCTTT.